This T cell receptor (beta chain) was found in a study of shared clonotypes between healthy human individuals (dated by TCRdb to about 2020). With regard to the full study: A couple of women and a few men aged 18 to 49 years were included in the cohort. Per donor, three plates each were used for CD4 naive and CD4 memory, two for CD8 naive, and one for CD8 memory. Blood TCR repertoires of four to six healthy adults were deeply sequenced to estimate repertoire size and the extent of clonotype sharing between individuals. Different laboratories and diverse techniques were used to prepare libraries and sequence TCR repertoires, to increase sequencing depth and limit assay-specific biases. Per donor, leukapheresis produced somewhere between about 0.8 and 9.5 billion PBMCs. Overall study results and their limits: Pairwise subsampling led to the expectation that sequencing depth would affect the degree of clonotype sharing among donors. Compared with non-shared clonotypes, the clonotypes found in all four sorted-subset donors had higher generation probabilities. Sampling was restricted to blood, and TCR repertoires in tissues likely differ from the TCR repertoires found in blood. Incomplete sequencing was indicated by rarefaction of sorted-subset datasets, despite the large sequencing depth. Approximately 5% of naive CD4, 3% to 3.5% of naive CD8, 2.3% of memory CD4, and about 0.4% of memory CD8 clonotypes were shared across several donors. Estimated clonotype richness was generally larger for naive than for memory subsets. Because the study included only a small number of donors, the genetic and exposure-history diversity represented was limited.

The CDR3 spans 13 residues, from the cysteine through the phenylalanine. Of all the DNA, just the CDR3 is kept, 39 bases in frame from base 1. CDR1 SGHDN and CDR2 FVKESK were looked up in the germline V gene. V sheds 1 base and J sheds 7 bases, leaving 7 bases between their ends. Using the deep immunoSEQ assay, TCR CDR3 regions were amplified from genomic DNA by multiplex PCR. Extracted genomic DNA from each cell subset was spread evenly across all wells of several immunoSEQ 96-well plates, with each plate serving as a replicate. For sorted subsets, roughly 200 ng of genomic DNA, equivalent to around 29,000 T cell genomes, went into each replicate PCR. Purified libraries were quantified with a Qubit 3.0 fluorometer, sized on a Bioanalyzer 2100, and re-quantified with the KAPA Library Quantification kit. A separate single-read 150-cycle Illumina NextSeq 550 flow cell was used to sequence each immunoSEQ 96-well plate. As for the authors' bioinformatics: Because the immunoSEQ output held only junctional sequences and lacked quality scores, the filtering could not match the filtering applied to full-length reads. Sequences were annotated with PyIR, a Python wrapper for IgBLAST v1.9, using IMGT germline references to assign V/J genes and CDR3. Reads were removed for weak V/J assignments (E-value above 1e-6), missing CDR3, stop codons, out-of-frame junctions, or ambiguous translated residues. A V3J clonotype was defined by an identical inferred V gene, J gene, and CDR3 amino acid sequence. The percentage overlap between two repertoires was calculated by dividing the number of shared unique clonotypes by the size of the smaller repertoire. Repertoire richness was assessed with RTK rarefaction, the Chao1 estimator, and Recon v2.1 estimates of unobserved clonotypes. OLGA was used to compute generation probabilities for all TCRbeta clonotypes that the gDNA method yielded from a handful of donors. Sourced from immuneACCESS, this table was stored by TCRdb with only in-frame sequences that have V and J called. A share of the clones is absent; for the studies checked, an unresolved V gene accounts for under half, and the remainder has no known explanation. The V and J calls and the clone size are those of that table, but D and trimming were determined from the DNA. A total of 2 million to 3 million clones appear in this sample, more than 85% of them only once. Approximately 0.37% of the sample rests with the top ten.

The donors were healthy, HIV-negative adults with no recently reported acute infections or vaccinations. Only Caucasian adults living in Nashville, Tennessee, USA were represented among the donors. CD4+ T cells were enriched by magnetic negative selection; naive cells were then positively selected on CD45RA, and the negative fraction formed the memory subset. Blood was obtained by leukapheresis, after which PBMCs were separated by Ficoll-Histopaque density gradient centrifugation and cryopreserved in liquid nitrogen vapor phase. Analytical flow cytometry was used to check the purity and quantity of each magnetically sorted T cell population. Genomic DNA was isolated from every sorted fraction and measured by UV absorbance on a Nanodrop 2000c. The count of this clone is one. No cognate antigen has been identified for it. Within one base of it there is no much larger clone, and no base qualities were kept.

The sequenced sample was naive CD4+ T cells from PBMCs. The cell subset or site label here, explained by the study, means: CD45RA+ positively selected. The V and J genes are TRBV14 and TRBJ1-4, with TRBD1 perhaps the D gene, on 5 matching bases. The receptor comes from a man aged 18 to 29 in good health. Some clones in this sample may be carry-over from other donors' samples. The DNA sequence reads TGTGCCAGCAGCCAAGGGACACTTGAAAAACTGTTTTTT. Its coded protein is CASSQGTLEKLFF.